This TCR beta chain was retrieved from a study of cytomegalovirus exposure and HLA in healthy donors. Germline trimming cut 0 bases from V and 3 bases from J; bases unmatched to any gene: 8. This CDR3 has 17 residues. Germline assignment: CDR1 KGHSH and CDR2 LQKENI. TCRdb's table, derived via immunoSEQ multiplex PCR, lists solely in-frame clones and lacks some. The sample holds fewer than 350,000 clones, approximately 90% seen once. The validation cohort, a group of more than 100 subjects, included the donors and was separate from the roughly 700-subject first cohort. The source is a woman younger than 35 in good health and CMV-seronegative. The chain uses TRBV18 and TRBJ2-3; 8 nucleotides agree with TRBD1. Sample: PBMCs. CDR3 region: CASSPPDRGKVTDTQYF. DNA for the CDR3: TGTGCCAGCTCACCACCTGACAGGGGAAAAGTGACAGATACGCAGTATTTT. Full variable domain (missing parts from reference TRBV18 and TRBJ2-3): NAGVMQNPRHLVRRRGQEARLRCSPMKGHSHVYWYRQLPEEGLKFMVYLQKENIIDESGMPKERFSAEFPKEGPSILRIQQVVRGDSAAYFCASSPPDRGKVTDTQYFGPGTRLTVL.